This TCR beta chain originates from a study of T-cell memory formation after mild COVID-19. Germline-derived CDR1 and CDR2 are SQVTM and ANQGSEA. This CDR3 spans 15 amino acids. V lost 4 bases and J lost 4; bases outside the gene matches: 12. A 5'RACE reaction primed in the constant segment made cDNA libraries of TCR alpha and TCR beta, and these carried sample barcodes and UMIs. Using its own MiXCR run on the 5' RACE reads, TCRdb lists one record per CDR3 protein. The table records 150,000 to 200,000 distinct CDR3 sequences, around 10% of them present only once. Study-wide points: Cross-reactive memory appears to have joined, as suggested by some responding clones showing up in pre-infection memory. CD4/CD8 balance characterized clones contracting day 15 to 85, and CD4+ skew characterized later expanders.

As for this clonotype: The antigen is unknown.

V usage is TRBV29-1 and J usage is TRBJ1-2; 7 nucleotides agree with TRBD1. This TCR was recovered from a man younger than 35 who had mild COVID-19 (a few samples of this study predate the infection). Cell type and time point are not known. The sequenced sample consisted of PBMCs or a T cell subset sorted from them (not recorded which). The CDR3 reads CSVGTLTGSPYGYTF. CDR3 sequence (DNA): TGCAGCGTTGGGACCCTGACAGGGAGCCCCTATGGCTACACCTTC.